One and the same sample provided the 27 T cell receptor beta chains below, sequenced in a study of cytomegalovirus exposure and HLA in healthy donors. This PCR relied on a set of 60 Vbeta primers and 13 Jbeta primers. Clones were sequenced by immunoSEQ multiplex PCR, and TCRdb holds only the in-frame ones, with some missing. The sample has fewer than 200,000 clones, 76% seen once; the top ten hold less than 1%. The material sequenced was PBMCs. Source of these receptors: a female donor in good health and CMV-seronegative.

The chain is built from TRBV19 and TRBJ1-4, with D possibly TRBD1 on 6 matching bases. Germline V CDR1 and CDR2: LNHDA, SQIVND (reference sequence). This CDR3 comprises 15 residues. Trimming stripped 6 bases from V and 3 bases from J, with 14 bases between. As DNA, the CDR3 is TGTGCCAGTAGACCACAGGGTACGGCTAATGAAAAACTGTTTTTT. Its translation: CASRPQGTANEKLFF. The full variable domain, its missing parts supplied by reference TRBV19 and TRBJ1-4, is DGGITQSPKYLFRKEGQNVTLSCEQNLNHDAMYWYRQDPGQGLRLIYYSQIVNDFQKGDIAEGYSVSREKKESFPLTVTSAQKNPTAFYLCASRPQGTANEKLFFGSGTQLSVL.

The gene calls are TRBV11-2 and TRBJ1-1, with TRBD1 matching over 8 bases. The J segment lost 11 bases and the V segment lost 0 bases, leaving 5 bases of the junction unmatched. Germline V CDR1 and CDR2: SGHAT, FQNNGV. The CDR3 runs to 13 residues. The CDR3 loop reads CASSLDYRGRAFF. The CDR3 nucleotides are TGTGCCAGCAGCTTAGACTACAGGGGGAGGGCTTTCTTT. Based on the CDR3 plus reference TRBV11-2 and TRBJ1-1, the full variable domain is EAGVAQSPRYKIIEKRQSVAFWCNPISGHATLYWYQQILGQGPKLLIQFQNNGVVDDSQLPKDRFSAERLKGVDSTLKIQPAKLEDSAVYLCASSLDYRGRAFFGQGTRLTVV.

The genes are TRBV5-4 and TRBJ1-2, with D possibly TRBD1 on 5 matching bases. Germline V gene lookup returns CDR1 SGHNT and CDR2 YYREEE (reference sequence). The length of the CDR3 is 14 residues. V was shortened by 0 bases and J by 3 bases, with 9 bases between the two germline ends. CDR3 in amino acids: CASSLEGPDYGYTF. The CDR3, as DNA: TGTGCCAGCAGCTTGGAGGGGCCGGACTATGGCTACACCTTC.

The V and J genes are TRBV19 and TRBJ1-2, with D tentatively TRBD1 (6 bases). Germline CDR1 LNHDA, CDR2 SQIVND (reference sequence). Trimming shortened V by 3 bases and J by 4 bases, and 12 bases separated the two germline ends. The CDR3 runs 14 residues. The CDR3, as DNA: TGTGCCAGTAGTATCGAACAGGGAGCCTATGGCTACACCTTC. Protein product: CASSIEQGAYGYTF.

This clone was recorded a few times. The chain carries TRBV2 and TRBJ2-3; the match to TRBD2 covers 8 bases. J gave up 3 bases and V 3 bases, and 20 bases lay outside the gene matches. This CDR3 comprises 20 residues. The V gene's germline CDR1 is SNHLY and CDR2 FYNNEI. CDR3 nucleotides: TGTGCCAGCAGTGATCCTAGGGACGGTGGAAGCGGGAGCCTGACAGATACGCAGTATTTT. Its protein is CASSDPRDGGSGSLTDTQYF.

The V call is TRBV7-8, the J call TRBJ2-3; perhaps TRBD2 as D (6 bases). CDR1 is SGHVS, CDR2 FQNEAQ, per germline. V gave up 1 base and J gave up 0 bases, with 8 bases separating them. The CDR3 spans 15 residues. The chain's CDR3 is CASSLEAGSTDTQYF. CDR3 coding DNA: TGTGCCAGCAGCTTAGAGGCGGGGAGCACAGATACGCAGTATTTT. Full variable domain (remainder filled in from reference TRBV7-8 and TRBJ2-3): GAGVSQSPRYKVAKRGQDVALRCDPISGHVSLFWYQQALGQGPEFLTYFQNEAQLDKSGLPSDRFFAERPEGSVSTLKIQRTQQEDSAVYLCASSLEAGSTDTQYFGPGTRLTVL.

This clone was recorded a few times. The chain carries TRBV18 and TRBJ1-1; possible D gene TRBD1, 6 bases. The CDR3 has 15 amino acids. Germline V gives CDR1 KGHSH, CDR2 LQKENI. Trimming left V 4 bases short and J 6 bases short, with 18 bases between. CDR3 nucleotides: TGTGCCAGCTCACTATCCGGGACAACGGGCCCTGAAGCTTTCTTT. Protein product: CASSLSGTTGPEAFF.

The chain combines TRBV27 with TRBJ2-1; D gene uncertain. The germline gives CDR1 MNHEY, CDR2 SMNVEV (reference sequence). The length of the CDR3 is 14 residues. The ends were cut back, 2 bases at V and 6 bases at J, with 11 bases in the middle. The CDR3 DNA sequence: TGTGCCAGCAGTTTAGGCAGACTCTTCAATGAGCAGTTCTTC. It encodes CASSLGRLFNEQFF.

This chain connects TRBV2 to TRBJ2-2; 8 bases are a match to TRBD2. The germline V gene has CDR1 SNHLY and CDR2 FYNNEI. The CDR3 sequence is 17 residues long. Trimming removed 1 base from V and 6 bases from J; junction bases left unmatched: 10. This CDR3 reads CASSEVTSGTRAGELFF. The CDR3 DNA reads as TGTGCCAGCAGTGAAGTTACTAGCGGAACAAGGGCCGGGGAGCTGTTTTTT.

The genes are TRBV13 and TRBJ2-2; 7 nucleotides align to TRBD1. There are 18 residues in the CDR3. Germline CDR1 PRHDT, CDR2 FYEKMQ (reference sequence). With 2 bases clipped from V and 0 bases from J, the junction kept 9 bases outside the gene matches. CDR3 nucleotides: TGTGCCAGCAGCTTATTTTTAGGGGGCGGCACGAACACCGGGGAGCTGTTTTTT. As protein: CASSLFLGGGTNTGELFF. Complete variable domain (other parts from reference TRBV13 and TRBJ2-2): AAGVIQSPRHLIKEKRETATLKCYPIPRHDTVYWYQQGPGQDPQFLISFYEKMQSDKGSIPDRFSAQQFSDYHSELNMSSLELGDSALYFCASSLFLGGGTNTGELFFGEGSRLTVL.

This chain connects TRBV9 to TRBJ1-2; 10 bases are shared with TRBD1. V shed 4 bases, J shed 3 bases, and the junction held 9 bases outside the gene matches. This CDR3 has 16 amino acids. Germline V lookup: CDR1 SGDLS, CDR2 YYNGEE. The CDR3, as DNA: TGTGCCAGCAGCCTTGCCGGGACAGGGGAGGACTATGGCTACACCTTC. Encoded protein: CASSLAGTGEDYGYTF.

The chain couples TRBV30 to TRBJ2-1; TRBD2 is a possible D gene (6 bases). The V end lost 3 bases, the J end lost 9 bases, and 15 bases lay between the germline ends. The CDR3 is 13 residues long. Germline V CDR1 and CDR2: GTSNPN, SVGIG (reference sequence). CDR3 nucleotide sequence: TGTGCCTGGAGGAAGAAGGGAGCGGGTGAGCAGTTCTTC. Amino acid sequence: CAWRKKGAGEQFF.

The V gene is TRBV4-2, the J gene TRBJ2-3, with TRBD2 identical over 14 bases. J lost 2 bases, V lost 4 bases, and 20 bases had no gene match. Looked up from germline, CDR1 is LGHNA and CDR2 is YNFKEQ. The CDR3 runs to 22 residues. The CDR3 reads CASSRQMFGTSGRFGYTDTQYF. For the CDR3, the DNA is TGTGCCAGCAGCCGACAAATGTTCGGGACTAGCGGGAGATTCGGTTACACAGATACGCAGTATTTT.

The chain joins TRBV27 to TRBJ2-7; perhaps TRBD2 as D (5 bases). V was shortened by 2 bases and J by 6 bases, with 11 bases between the two germline ends. The CDR3 loop spans 13 amino acids. The germline V gene encodes CDR1 MNHEY and CDR2 SMNVEV (reference sequence). CDR3 loop: CASSLRGIGEQYF. The CDR3 DNA reads as TGTGCCAGCAGTTTACGAGGGATTGGCGAGCAGTACTTC.

The J gene is TRBJ2-5, the V gene TRBV2; D is possibly TRBD2 (5 bases). CDR1 SNHLY and CDR2 FYNNEI come from the germline V gene. CDR3 size: 14 residues. The V and J ends lost 5 bases and 5 bases respectively, with 15 bases between them. The CDR3 DNA reads as TGTGCCAGCAGTAATACTAGACTCGGGGAGACCCAGTACTTC. As protein: CASSNTRLGETQYF.

This chain links TRBV6-6 with TRBJ2-2; TRBD1 matches 9 bases. Germline assignment: CDR1 MNHNY and CDR2 SVGAGI (reference sequence). V shed 9 bases, J shed 3 bases, and the junction held 5 bases outside the gene matches. The CDR3 totals 14 residues. CDR3 in DNA: TGTGCCAGTCGGACAGGGGCTCACACCGGGGAGCTGTTTTTT. This codes for CASRTGAHTGELFF.

This sequence joins TRBV7-3 and TRBJ2-5; TRBD2 agrees at 12 bases. Germline V CDR1 and CDR2: SGHTA, FQGTGA. The length of the CDR3 is 17 residues. After removal of 2 bases from V and 1 base from J, the junction contained 5 bases not matched to a gene. CDR3 region: CASSLGLAGGPQETQYF. In DNA form, the CDR3 reads TGTGCCAGCAGCTTAGGTCTAGCGGGGGGGCCCCAAGAGACCCAGTACTTC.

CDR3 residues: CASRLNGRYYEQYF. The DNA for the CDR3 is TGTGCAAGTCGCTTAAACGGGAGGTACTACGAGCAGTACTTC. The rearrangement links TRBV12-2 to TRBJ2-7; the D call of TRBD2 is as the table states it, not checked on the DNA. TRBV12-2 is a known pseudogene. This CDR3 region has 14 residues.

The chain is built from TRBV4-1 and TRBJ2-2; 7 positions agree with TRBD2. The CDR3 contains 15 residues. The germline CDR1 and CDR2 sequences are MGHRA and YSYEKL. The V segment lost 6 bases and the J segment 0 bases; nucleotides outside the gene matches: 4. The CDR3 loop reads CASRPGGTNTGELFF. CDR3 in DNA: TGCGCCAGCAGGCCCGGGGGGACGAACACCGGGGAGCTGTTTTTT.

This clone was counted a single time. This chain connects TRBV6-5 to TRBJ2-1; D unresolved. Deletions cut 0 bases from V and 15 bases from J, with 18 bases between. CDR3 length: 14 amino acids. CDR1 MNHEY and CDR2 SVGAGI come from the germline V gene. The CDR3 nucleotides are TGTGCCAGCAGTTACTCCCTAGAGAGCCCCAAGTCGTTCTTC. Its protein product is CASSYSLESPKSFF.

This sequence joins TRBV7-2 and TRBJ2-7, with 13 bases that match TRBD2. In germline, CDR1 is SGHTA, CDR2 FQGNSA. The CDR3 is made up of 16 amino acids. Losses at the gene ends were 5 bases for V and 4 bases for J; bases not matched to a gene: 8. CDR3 amino acids: CASSLRTSGSWYEQYF. In DNA form, the CDR3 reads TGTGCCAGCAGCCTAAGGACTAGCGGGAGTTGGTACGAGCAGTACTTC.

The chain combines TRBV6-5 with TRBJ2-3; 9 positions match TRBD2. This CDR3 contains 15 residues. After removal of 5 bases from V and 6 bases from J, the junction contained 9 bases not matched to a gene. Germline values: CDR1 MNHEY, CDR2 SVGAGI. The CDR3 reads CASSPPQRGVDTQYF. CDR3 DNA: TGTGCCAGCAGTCCTCCCCAGCGGGGGGTCGATACGCAGTATTTT.

The rearrangement links TRBV18 to TRBJ1-2, with D possibly TRBD1 on 5 matching bases. Germline lookup yields CDR1 KGHSH and CDR2 LQKENI. V shed 8 bases and J shed 4 bases, with 11 bases lying between them. The CDR3 has 12 residues. CDR3 sequence (DNA): TGTGCCAGCCAAGGGGAGGTCTATGGCTACACCTTC. Translation: CASQGEVYGYTF.

The rearrangement links TRBV7-9 to TRBJ2-3; D perhaps matches TRBD2 (5 bases). This CDR3 has 19 residues. The V gene lost 3 bases and the J gene lost 1 base, with 23 bases spanning the gap. Germline-derived CDR1 and CDR2 are SEHNR and FQNEAQ (reference sequence). The CDR3 spells CASSFIRAVVRWGTDTQYF. In DNA, the CDR3 is TGTGCCAGCAGCTTTATAAGAGCGGTAGTCCGATGGGGCACAGATACGCAGTATTTT.

The genes are TRBV5-1 and TRBJ1-2; weak D call: TRBD1 (6 bases). This CDR3 has 13 amino acids. V shed 4 bases and J shed 4 bases, with 11 bases lying between them. Germline assignment: CDR1 SGHRS and CDR2 YFSETQ. CDR3 DNA sequence: TGCGCCAGCAGCCCCGACAGGACCTATGGCTACACCTTC. Translating gives CASSPDRTYGYTF.

The chain has TRBV28 and TRBJ1-6; D perhaps matches TRBD1 (5 bases). Deletions cut 3 bases from V and 13 bases from J, with 16 bases between. The CDR3 is 14 residues long. From germline, CDR1 is MDHEN and CDR2 SYDVKM. This CDR3 reads CASSLEGRLSPLHF. The CDR3 DNA reads as TGTGCCAGCAGTTTGGAGGGGCGCTTATCTCCCCTCCACTTT.

The genes are TRBV28 and TRBJ1-2; D is ambiguous. CDR3 length: 11 amino acids. Germline-derived CDR1 and CDR2 are MDHEN and SYDVKM. V was pared by 8 bases and J by 7 bases, with 11 bases between. CDR3 nucleotides: TGTGCCAGCTGGCAGGCCCTTGGCTACACCTTC. Encoded protein: CASWQALGYTF.